This entry lists 17 T cell receptor beta chains sequenced from one sample in a study of identical twins. TCRdb processed the 5' RACE reads anew with MiXCR; each CDR3 protein has one entry. The sample yields 570,000 or so distinct CDR3 sequences, around a tenth seen once. These data were likewise used in another study, on yellow fever vaccine responses in identical twins.

Sequencing input: PBMCs. The receptor source for this set is a woman between 18 and 29 years old in good health.

This clonotype was seen ten or more times. The chain couples TRBV7-8 to TRBJ2-3; 9 nucleotides match TRBD1. Losses at the gene ends were 4 bases for V and 1 base for J; bases not matched to a gene: 6. The CDR3 is 16 residues long. Germline lookup yields CDR1 SGHVS and CDR2 FQNEAQ. The CDR3 region is CASSSADRGGTDTQYF. The CDR3 DNA reads TGTGCCAGCAGCTCCGCGGACAGGGGAGGCACAGATACGCAGTATTTT.

This clonotype was detected a few times. V and J are TRBV20-1 and TRBJ1-5; no reliable D call. In germline, CDR1 is DFQATT, CDR2 SNEGSKA (reference sequence). The V end lost 1 base, the J end lost 0 bases, and 10 bases lay between the germline ends. This CDR3 region has 15 residues. CDR3 sequence reads: CSARVPQDSNQPQHF. The CDR3 region has the DNA TGCAGTGCTAGAGTCCCCCAGGATAGCAATCAGCCCCAGCATTTT.

There are a few counts of this clonotype. The chain combines TRBV5-5 with TRBJ2-2; either TRBD1 or TRBD2 may fit D (6 bases each). The CDR3 is 17 residues long. V lost 0 bases, J lost 6 bases, and 18 bases lay in between. Germline-derived CDR1 and CDR2 are SGHKS and YYEKEE (reference sequence). The CDR3 sequence: CASSLDPWGALAGELFF. CDR3 DNA sequence: TGTGCCAGCAGCTTGGATCCCTGGGGGGCGCTAGCCGGGGAGCTGTTTTTT.

This sequence joins TRBV9 and TRBJ2-3; D may be TRBD1 (5 bases). Trimming took off 0 bases at V and 2 bases at J, with 10 bases between the two ends. The CDR3 has 15 residues. Germline V gene lookup returns CDR1 SGDLS and CDR2 YYNGEE. The CDR3 nucleotides read TGTGCCAGCAGCGTAGGTGCACAGGACACAGATACGCAGTATTTT. The encoded protein is CASSVGAQDTDTQYF. Variable domain in full (rest from reference TRBV9 and TRBJ2-3): DSGVTQTPKHLITATGQRVTLRCSPRSGDLSVYWYQQSLDQGLQFLIQYYNGEERAKGNILERFSAQQFPDLHSELNLSSLELGDSALYFCASSVGAQDTDTQYFGPGTRLTVL.

The gene calls are TRBV12-3 or TRBV12-4 and TRBJ1-4; no definite D call. This CDR3 is 13 amino acids long. Trimming pared 6 bases from V and 0 bases from J, leaving 5 bases between. The CDR3: CASRNATNEKLFF. As DNA, the CDR3 is TGTGCCAGCAGAAATGCAACTAATGAAAAACTGTTTTTT.

Ten or more counts support this clonotype. This chain links TRBV29-1 with TRBJ1-2; D unresolved. From germline, CDR1 is SQVTM and CDR2 ANQGSEA. The CDR3 extends over 11 amino acids. This CDR3 reads CRHIPNGGYTF. DNA of the CDR3: TGCAGACATATCCCGAACGGAGGCTACACCTTC.

This chain uses TRBV5-1 with TRBJ2-4; D might be TRBD1 (6 bases). The V gene lost 0 bases and the J gene lost 1 base, with 11 bases spanning the gap. The V gene's germline CDR1 is SGHRS and CDR2 YFSETQ. There are 16 residues in the CDR3. The CDR3 sequence is CASSLVAGDAKNIQYF. The CDR3 nucleotides read TGCGCCAGCAGCTTGGTAGCAGGGGATGCCAAAAACATTCAGTACTTC.

At least ten counts were recorded for this clonotype. The chain uses TRBV7-8 and TRBJ2-2; TRBD2 is a possible D gene (5 bases). The CDR3 extends over 12 amino acids. V was shortened by 6 bases and J by 13 bases, with 15 bases between the two germline ends. Germline V gene sequence: CDR1 SGHVS, CDR2 FQNEAQ. The CDR3 coding sequence is TGTGCCAGCAGTCCTTTCGGGGAATGGCTGTTTTTT. Translated: CASSPFGEWLFF.

The rearrangement links TRBV5-1 to TRBJ2-5; 9 bases agree with TRBD1. The CDR3 consists of 15 residues. Germline V gene sequence: CDR1 SGHRS, CDR2 YFSETQ. With V trimmed by 3 bases and J by 5 bases, 8 bases remained unmatched. In DNA, the CDR3 is TGCGCCAGCAGCTACCCGGGACAGGGAGGGGAGACCCAGTACTTC. Translation: CASSYPGQGGETQYF.

This clonotype was detected many times. V usage is TRBV12-3 or TRBV12-4 and J usage is TRBJ2-3; D is ambiguous. Trimming took 3 bases from V and 2 from J, leaving 6 bases between them. The CDR3 covers 13 residues. CDR3 residues: CASSFLDTDTQYF. CDR3 coding DNA: TGTGCCAGCAGTTTTCTAGACACAGATACGCAGTATTTT.

This clonotype occurred many times. This chain joins TRBV7-2 and TRBJ2-3; 8 positions agree with TRBD1. Unmatched junction bases numbered 8, after V lost 5 bases and J lost 1 base. There are 16 residues in the CDR3. The germline gives CDR1 SGHTA, CDR2 FQGNSA. In DNA, the CDR3 is TGTGCCAGCAGCCTTGACAGGGGAAGGGGCACAGATACGCAGTATTTT. As protein: CASSLDRGRGTDTQYF.

A few counts support this clonotype. V gene TRBV5-5 combines with J gene TRBJ1-1, with a weak D call TRBD1 (5 bases). V was trimmed by 2 bases and J by 6 bases, leaving 11 bases between them. CDR3 length: 13 amino acids. Germline V gives CDR1 SGHKS, CDR2 YYEKEE (reference sequence). The chain's CDR3 is CASSLYGGSEAFF. CDR3 DNA sequence: TGTGCCAGCAGCTTATATGGGGGATCTGAAGCTTTCTTT.

The CDR3 protein is CSAREPGEQYF. The CDR3 DNA follows: TGCAGTGCTAGAGAACCCGGGGAGCAGTACTTC. The V gene is TRBV20-1, the J gene TRBJ2-7; D uncertain. Germline CDR1 is DFQATT and CDR2 is SNEGSKA (reference sequence). V lost 0 bases to trimming and J lost 7 bases, with 7 bases between them. The CDR3 sequence is 11 residues long.

The chain links TRBV21-1 to TRBJ2-5; the D call TRBD2 from the table was never checked on the DNA. TRBV21-1 is a listed pseudogene. This CDR3 is 15 amino acids long. CDR3 sequence reads: CASSKKGQYQETQYF. The DNA of the CDR3 is TGTGCCAGCAGCAAAAAGGGCCAGTACCAAGAGACCCAGTACTTC.

This clonotype was counted ten times or more. One end of the junction varies from germline; a read error may be responsible. The chain employs TRBV11-2 and TRBJ1-1; TRBD1 is a possible D gene (5 bases). CDR1 and CDR2 (germline): SGHAT, FQNNGV. CDR3 length: 13 amino acids. As DNA, the CDR3 is TGTGCCAGCAGCCGGTCAGGGAACCCTGAAGCTTTCTTT. This codes for CASSRSGNPEAFF.

This clonotype showed up just a few times. V is TRBV7-9 and J is TRBJ1-1, with D possibly TRBD1 on 6 matching bases. Germline loops: CDR1 SEHNR, CDR2 FQNEAQ (reference sequence). The ends were cut back, 6 bases at V and 2 bases at J, with 16 bases in the middle. The CDR3 spans 15 residues. Written as DNA, the CDR3 is TGTGCCAGCAGTCCGATCCGGGACAACAACACTGAAGCTTTCTTT. This translates into CASSPIRDNNTEAFF.

This clonotype occurred many times. The V gene is TRBV24-1, the J gene TRBJ2-1, with a tentative D call TRBD1 (6 bases). In germline, CDR1 is KGHDR, CDR2 SFDVKD. CDR3 length equals 16 residues. The V and J ends lost 4 bases and 2 bases respectively, with 14 bases between them. DNA of the CDR3: TGTGCCACCAGTGACCAGGACAGTGGACCCTACAATGAGCAGTTCTTC. It specifies CATSDQDSGPYNEQFF.